One and the same sample provided the 18 T cell receptor beta chains below, sequenced in a study of blood T cell repertoires in COVID-19. Sequenced by immunoSEQ multiplex PCR; TCRdb stores in-frame clones only, minus some. Found here are around 180,000 clones, 80% to 90% of them singletons; the top ten hold over 2%. The sequenced sample was PBMCs or T cells enriched from blood (not recorded which). Receptor source: a woman aged 40 to 49 with acute COVID-19.

The chain recombines TRBV2 with TRBJ2-4; D is uncertain. The CDR3 runs 14 residues. V was clipped by 1 base and J by 0 bases, with 4 bases between them. CDR1 is SNHLY, CDR2 FYNNEI, per germline. Written as DNA, the CDR3 is TGTGCCAGCAGTGAAGATCTAGCCAAAAACATTCAGTACTTC. Translating gives CASSEDLAKNIQYF.

The chain employs TRBV6-2 or TRBV6-3 and TRBJ2-2; D may be TRBD1 (6 bases). Germline V gene lookup returns CDR1 MNHEY and CDR2 SVGEGT. This CDR3 comprises 14 residues. V gave up 6 bases and J gave up 6 bases, with 14 bases separating them. CDR3 loop: CASSPGWGPGELFF. The CDR3 region has the DNA TGTGCCAGCAGCCCAGGGTGGGGGCCCGGGGAGCTGTTTTTT.

The J gene is TRBJ2-2, the V gene TRBV10-1, with 8 nucleotides matching TRBD1. With V trimmed by 4 bases and J by 6 bases, 7 bases remained unmatched. This CDR3 region has 15 residues. Germline assignment: CDR1 WNHNN and CDR2 SYGVQD (reference sequence). The DNA for the CDR3 is TGCGCCAGCAGTGGACAGGGGAAGACGGCCGGGGAGCTGTTTTTT. Translating it yields CASSGQGKTAGELFF.

The chain joins TRBV5-1 to TRBJ2-2, with 7 bases fitting TRBD2. Losses at the gene ends were 8 bases for V and 8 bases for J; bases not matched to a gene: 18. Germline values: CDR1 SGHRS, CDR2 YFSETQ. The CDR3 loop spans 16 amino acids. Here the CDR3 reads CASQERLADPTGELFF. The CDR3 DNA follows: TGCGCCAGTCAAGAGAGACTAGCCGACCCGACGGGGGAGCTGTTTTTT.

This clone was seen more than once but under ten times. The V and J genes are TRBV12-5 and TRBJ2-2; tentatively, D is TRBD2 (6 bases). CDR3 length: 15 amino acids. The germline gives CDR1 LGHNT, CDR2 FRNRAP. V lost 0 bases and J 5 bases, leaving 10 bases between the germline ends. This CDR3 is CASGLVPLATGELFF. The CDR3 coding sequence is TGTGCTAGTGGTTTGGTACCCCTAGCGACCGGGGAGCTGTTTTTT.

The chain employs TRBV5-1 and TRBJ1-1; D possibly corresponds to TRBD1 (5 bases). CDR1 and CDR2 from the germline V gene are SGHRS and YFSETQ. The CDR3 has 12 residues. V was cut by 0 bases and J by 11 bases, with 11 bases left in between. CDR3 loop: CASSLAGGNAFF. CDR3 coding DNA: TGCGCCAGCAGCTTGGCGGGGGGGAATGCTTTCTTT.

The chain has TRBV7-9 and TRBJ2-3, with a possible D match to TRBD1 (7 bases). The CDR3 is 15 residues long. V was trimmed by 5 bases and J by 2 bases, leaving 14 bases between them. The V gene's germline CDR1 is SEHNR and CDR2 FQNEAQ (reference sequence). The CDR3 protein is CASSRGGGITDTQYF. In DNA, the CDR3 is TGTGCCAGCAGCCGAGGGGGCGGGATCACAGATACGCAGTATTTT.

The rearrangement links TRBV28 to TRBJ1-6, with 9 positions matching TRBD1. The V gene end was trimmed by 4 bases and the J gene end by 9 bases; junction bases not matched to a gene: 4. Germline CDR1 is MDHEN and CDR2 is SYDVKM. This CDR3 is built from 14 residues. In DNA form, the CDR3 reads TGTGCCAGCAGTTCCCCGGGACAGGGTTCACCCCTCCACTTT. Its protein is CASSSPGQGSPLHF.

The V and J genes are TRBV9 and TRBJ1-3; 7 nucleotides match TRBD1. The CDR3 contains 14 residues. V dropped 4 bases and J dropped 5; count of bases not matched to a gene: 6. Germline V CDR1 and CDR2: SGDLS, YYNGEE. CDR3 in DNA: TGTGCCAGCAGCCACACAGGGGAGCGAAACACCATATATTTT. Translation gives CASSHTGERNTIYF.

The genes are TRBV5-5 and TRBJ1-6, with D hard to call. The germline CDR1 and CDR2 sequences are SGHKS and YYEKEE (reference sequence). The ends were cut back, 4 bases at V and 2 bases at J, with 7 bases in the middle. This CDR3 comprises 14 residues. The CDR3 loop is CASSPQAYNSPLHF. CDR3 coding DNA: TGTGCCAGCAGCCCCCAGGCCTATAATTCACCCCTCCACTTT. The entire variable domain, with the rest obtained from reference TRBV5-5 and TRBJ1-6, is as follows: DAGVTQSPTHLIKTRGQQVTLRCSPISGHKSVSWYQQVLGQGPQFIFQYYEKEERGRGNFPDRFSARQFPNYSSELNVNALLLGDSALYLCASSPQAYNSPLHFGNGTRLTVT.

V usage is TRBV11-2 and J usage is TRBJ2-3, with D uncertain. Trimming shortened V by 8 bases and J by 6 bases, and 15 bases separated the two germline ends. The CDR3 is 13 amino acids. The germline V gene has CDR1 SGHAT and CDR2 FQNNGV. The DNA of the CDR3 is TGTGCCAGCGGCATTAGCCGCCGGGATACGCAGTATTTT. This codes for CASGISRRDTQYF.

The rearrangement links TRBV2 to TRBJ2-3; 8 positions match TRBD1. Germline assignment: CDR1 SNHLY and CDR2 FYNNEI. The CDR3 runs to 15 residues. V shed 6 bases, J shed 3 bases, and the junction held 8 bases outside the gene matches. The CDR3 is CASRDRDVRTDTQYF. Written as DNA, the CDR3 is TGTGCCAGCAGGGACAGGGATGTTAGGACAGATACGCAGTATTTT.

The CDR3 sequence is CASSLGGTYEQYF. The CDR3, as DNA: TGTGCCAGCAGCTTAGGCGGGACCTACGAGCAGTACTTC. The chain carries TRBV11-3 and TRBJ2-7; D might be TRBD2 (6 bases). CDR1 and CDR2 from the germline V gene are SGHNT and YENEEA. Trimming removed 1 base at V and 2 bases at J, with 6 bases between. The CDR3 length is 13 residues.

The chain has TRBV4-2 and TRBJ1-2, with a tentative D call TRBD1 (5 bases). V was pared by 0 bases and J by 3 bases, with 14 bases between. This CDR3 spans 16 amino acids. CDR1 and CDR2 (germline): LGHNA, YNFKEQ. CDR3: CASSQEVRGDDYGYTF. The CDR3 region has the DNA TGTGCCAGCAGCCAAGAAGTGCGGGGGGATGACTATGGCTACACCTTC.

This chain uses TRBV28 with TRBJ1-6; no reliable D call. Germline V lookup: CDR1 MDHEN, CDR2 SYDVKM. V was trimmed by 6 bases and J by 0 bases, leaving 6 bases between them. CDR3 length equals 14 residues. CDR3 sequence (DNA): TGTGCCAGCAGATCTTACTCCTATAATTCACCCCTCCACTTT. It specifies CASRSYSYNSPLHF.

V and J are TRBV10-1 and TRBJ2-3; a weak D match, TRBD1 (6 bases). Trimming took 4 bases from V and 4 from J, leaving 12 bases between them. The CDR3 is 14 residues long. Germline values: CDR1 WNHNN, CDR2 SYGVQD (reference sequence). CDR3 coding DNA: TGCGCCAGCAGTGGAAGGGGGAAGGCAGATACGCAGTATTTT. It yields the protein CASSGRGKADTQYF.

This chain connects TRBV5-8 to TRBJ1-5, with a weak D call TRBD1 (5 bases). V was cut by 0 bases and J by 4 bases, with 8 bases left in between. Per germline, CDR1 SGHTS and CDR2 YDEGEE. The CDR3 contains 14 residues. CDR3 sequence reads: CASSLAGTNQPQHF. In nucleotides, the CDR3 is TGTGCCAGCAGCTTGGCCGGGACTAATCAGCCCCAGCATTTT.

The genes are TRBV6-5 and TRBJ1-5, with unresolved D. The germline CDR1 and CDR2 sequences are MNHEY and SVGAGI. The CDR3 loop spans 13 amino acids. V gave up 0 bases and J gave up 5 bases, with 5 bases separating them. The CDR3 nucleotides are TGTGCCAGCAGTTACTCGGGCTATCAGCCCCAGCATTTT. As protein: CASSYSGYQPQHF.